Listed below are T cell receptor beta chains from one sample, sequenced in a study of OX40 agonist ivuxolimab in advanced cancers. Profiling relied on immunoSEQ multiplex PCR, and the TCRdb table lists in-frame clones only, not all of them. The table records under 85,000 clones, around four fifths of them present only once. The input for sequencing was CD4+ or CD8+ T cells sorted from blood, taken in a trial of the OX40 agonist ivuxolimab. These receptors all stem from an adult with an advanced solid tumor such as melanoma, head and neck, liver or kidney cancer. CDR3s include the opening cysteine and the closing phenylalanine or tryptophan. The order of the fields is clone size, J gene, D gene, V gene, CDR3 DNA, CDR3 protein. The D gene is left open where the match is weak. Size is stated for part of the rows, as once, few or many counts, or as a class when the clone is expanded.

clone size: NA
J gene: TRBJ2-3
D gene: NA
V gene: TRBV14
CDR3 DNA: TGTGCCAGCAGCCTAGACCCGGCTGGGGCGCAGTATTTT
CDR3 protein: CASSLDPAGAQYF

clone size: NA
J gene: TRBJ1-3
D gene: TRBD1
V gene: TRBV18
CDR3 DNA: TGTGCCAGCTCACCCCAAGGACAGGGGGCTGGAAACACCATATATTTT
CDR3 protein: CASSPQGQGAGNTIYF

clone size: once
J gene: TRBJ2-6
D gene: NA
V gene: TRBV10-2
CDR3 DNA: TGCGCCAGCAGTGAGGTACTGGCTGGGGCCAACGTCCTGACTTTC
CDR3 protein: CASSEVLAGANVLTF

clone size: NA
J gene: TRBJ2-1
D gene: TRBD2
V gene: TRBV4-1
CDR3 DNA: TGCGCCAGCAGCCAAGATTCCGGGAGGAACAATGAGCAGTTCTTC
CDR3 protein: CASSQDSGRNNEQFF

clone size: NA
J gene: TRBJ1-2
D gene: NA
V gene: TRBV4-1
CDR3 DNA: TGCGCCAGCAGCCAAGTGCCGAACTATGGCTACACCTTC
CDR3 protein: CASSQVPNYGYTF

clone size: NA
J gene: TRBJ1-1
D gene: NA
V gene: TRBV18
CDR3 DNA: TGTGCCAGCTCATCTGTGCGGGTAAAGGACACTGAAGCTTTCTTT
CDR3 protein: CASSSVRVKDTEAFF

clone size: NA
J gene: TRBJ2-3
D gene: TRBD2
V gene: TRBV2
CDR3 DNA: TGTGCCAGCAGTGCGGGCGGGAGCGCAACAGATACGCAGTATTTT
CDR3 protein: CASSAGGSATDTQYF

clone size: NA
J gene: TRBJ1-1
D gene: TRBD1
V gene: TRBV18
CDR3 DNA: TGTGCCAGCTCACCCCTTGGACAGGGGCCAAACACTGAAGCTTTCTTT
CDR3 protein: CASSPLGQGPNTEAFF

clone size: NA
J gene: TRBJ1-2
D gene: NA
V gene: TRBV28
CDR3 DNA: TGTGCCAGCAGTTTAAACTTGAACTATGGCTACACCTTC
CDR3 protein: CASSLNLNYGYTF

clone size: NA
J gene: TRBJ1-2
D gene: NA
V gene: TRBV7-2
CDR3 DNA: TGTGCCAGCAGCTTAGCGGGGCAGGGACGCGGCTACACCTTC
CDR3 protein: CASSLAGQGRGYTF

clone size: NA
J gene: TRBJ2-2
D gene: TRBD1
V gene: TRBV5-1
CDR3 DNA: TGCGCCAGCAGCCCCAGGACAGGGACAACAAACACCGGGGAGCTGTTTTTT
CDR3 protein: CASSPRTGTTNTGELFF

clone size: few
J gene: TRBJ2-6
D gene: NA
V gene: TRBV25-1
CDR3 DNA: TGTGCCAGCAGTTCCCAGAGCTCTGGGGCCAACGTCCTGACTTTC
CDR3 protein: CASSSQSSGANVLTF

clone size: NA
J gene: TRBJ1-2
D gene: NA
V gene: TRBV14
CDR3 DNA: TGTGCCAGCAGCCAAATGACAGGCCGCCCCTATGGCTACACCTTC
CDR3 protein: CASSQMTGRPYGYTF

clone size: NA
J gene: TRBJ1-2
D gene: NA
V gene: TRBV28
CDR3 DNA: TGTGCCAGCAGTTTCGGGGTTATCTATGGCTACACCTTC
CDR3 protein: CASSFGVIYGYTF

clone size: NA
J gene: TRBJ2-3
D gene: NA
V gene: TRBV10-2
CDR3 DNA: TGCGCCAGCAGGGTCAGCGGACGAAGCACAGATACGCAGTATTTT
CDR3 protein: CASRVSGRSTDTQYF

clone size: NA
J gene: TRBJ1-5
D gene: NA
V gene: TRBV6-1
CDR3 DNA: TGTGCCAGCAGTGAAGCGGGGGGGGGACTCCCGAGGGCCAATCAGCCCCAGCATTTT
CDR3 protein: CASSEAGGGLPRANQPQHF

clone size: NA
J gene: TRBJ2-1
D gene: NA
V gene: TRBV6-1
CDR3 DNA: TGTGCCAGCACCCTGGGGGCATTAGACAATGAGCAGTTCTTC
CDR3 protein: CASTLGALDNEQFF

clone size: NA
J gene: TRBJ2-7
D gene: TRBD2
V gene: TRBV9
CDR3 DNA: TGTGCCAGCAGCGCTGGGACTAGCGGGGTGTACGAGCAGTACTTC
CDR3 protein: CASSAGTSGVYEQYF

clone size: NA
J gene: TRBJ2-5
D gene: NA
V gene: TRBV18
CDR3 DNA: TGTGCCAGCTCACCACCCAAGGAGGGGGGGGCGGAAGAGACCCAGTACTTC
CDR3 protein: CASSPPKEGGAEETQYF

clone size: NA
J gene: TRBJ1-3
D gene: NA
V gene: TRBV11-2
CDR3 DNA: TGTGCCAGCAGCTTAACAGGCTCTGGAAACACCATATATTTT
CDR3 protein: CASSLTGSGNTIYF

clone size: NA
J gene: TRBJ1-1
D gene: NA
V gene: TRBV11-3
CDR3 DNA: TGTGCCAGCAGTTCCCGACAGAACACTGAAGCTTTCTTT
CDR3 protein: CASSSRQNTEAFF

clone size: NA
J gene: TRBJ1-5
D gene: TRBD1
V gene: TRBV18
CDR3 DNA: TGTGCCAGCTCACCGCCCCAGGGGGCTGGTCAGCCCCAGCATTTT
CDR3 protein: CASSPPQGAGQPQHF

clone size: few
J gene: TRBJ2-5
D gene: TRBD1
V gene: TRBV7-1
CDR3 DNA: TGTGCCAGCAGCTTAGCCGGGACAGGGGGACAAGAGACCCAGTACTTC
CDR3 protein: CASSLAGTGGQETQYF

clone size: NA
J gene: TRBJ2-1
D gene: TRBD1
V gene: TRBV6-4
CDR3 DNA: TGTGCCAGCAGTGCACCGCCGGACAGGGCTAACTACAATGAGCAGTTCTTC
CDR3 protein: CASSAPPDRANYNEQFF

clone size: NA
J gene: TRBJ2-3
D gene: TRBD2
V gene: TRBV29-1
CDR3 DNA: TGCAGCGTTGCCGGGCTAGCGGGGCCAGATACGCAGTATTTT
CDR3 protein: CSVAGLAGPDTQYF

clone size: few
J gene: TRBJ2-7
D gene: NA
V gene: TRBV9
CDR3 DNA: TGTGCCAGCAGCCCATTGACAGCTTCCTACGAGCAGTACTTC
CDR3 protein: CASSPLTASYEQYF

clone size: NA
J gene: TRBJ1-1
D gene: NA
V gene: TRBV7-2
CDR3 DNA: TGTGCCAGCAGCCCGTGGAACACTGAAGCTTTCTTT
CDR3 protein: CASSPWNTEAFF

clone size: NA
J gene: TRBJ1-5
D gene: NA
V gene: TRBV6-1
CDR3 DNA: TGTGCCAGCAGTGAAGATGGCCTTCTCAATCAGCCCCAGCATTTT
CDR3 protein: CASSEDGLLNQPQHF

clone size: few
J gene: TRBJ2-7
D gene: TRBD2
V gene: TRBV6-5
CDR3 DNA: TGTGCCAGCAGCCTTGGACTAGCAGGCGACGAGCAGTACTTC
CDR3 protein: CASSLGLAGDEQYF

clone size: NA
J gene: TRBJ1-2
D gene: NA
V gene: TRBV9
CDR3 DNA: TGTGCCAGCAGCCCTCGACGGATCCCGCGCTTC
CDR3 protein: CASSPRRIPRF

clone size: NA
J gene: TRBJ2-1
D gene: NA
V gene: TRBV11-2
CDR3 DNA: TGTGCCAGCAGCTTTCGCGGGACCGCAATCAGGCAGTTCTTC
CDR3 protein: CASSFRGTAIRQFF

clone size: NA
J gene: TRBJ2-7
D gene: NA
V gene: TRBV30
CDR3 DNA: TGTGCCTGGAGTCCCGGGGTCTGGTACGAGCAGTACTTC
CDR3 protein: CAWSPGVWYEQYF

clone size: many
J gene: TRBJ1-6
D gene: NA
V gene: TRBV18
CDR3 DNA: TGTGCCAGCTCACCTCCAACAGGAGGAAATTCACCCCTCCACTTT
CDR3 protein: CASSPPTGGNSPLHF

clone size: NA
J gene: TRBJ2-1
D gene: TRBD2
V gene: TRBV9
CDR3 DNA: TGTGCCAGCAGCGTAGGGGGAGCGGGACGGCATGAGCAGTTCTTC
CDR3 protein: CASSVGGAGRHEQFF

clone size: few
J gene: TRBJ1-2
D gene: TRBD1
V gene: TRBV6-4
CDR3 DNA: TGTGCCAGCAGAGCAGGGGGCGCGGGCTATGGCTACACCTTC
CDR3 protein: CASRAGGAGYGYTF

clone size: NA
J gene: TRBJ1-2
D gene: TRBD1
V gene: TRBV5-1
CDR3 DNA: TGCGCCAGCAGCCCTGACAGGGACGGCGGCTACACCTTC
CDR3 protein: CASSPDRDGGYTF

clone size: NA
J gene: TRBJ2-7
D gene: NA
V gene: TRBV4-3
CDR3 DNA: TGCGCCAGCAGCCAAGACATTAGCGCGGGGTTCAGGTTCTACGAGCAGTACTTC
CDR3 protein: CASSQDISAGFRFYEQYF

clone size: NA
J gene: TRBJ2-5
D gene: TRBD2
V gene: TRBV29-1
CDR3 DNA: TGCAGCGTGGAGCGGGGGAGGGAGACCCAGTACTTC
CDR3 protein: CSVERGRETQYF

clone size: NA
J gene: TRBJ1-1
D gene: TRBD1
V gene: TRBV30
CDR3 DNA: TGTGCCTGGAGTGTACTGGGGGACAGGGCTATGGCGATGAACACTGAAGCTTTCTTT
CDR3 protein: CAWSVLGDRAMAMNTEAFF

clone size: NA
J gene: TRBJ1-5
D gene: NA
V gene: TRBV27
CDR3 DNA: TGTGCCAGCAGTTTCATGGGCAATCAGCCCCAGCATTTT
CDR3 protein: CASSFMGNQPQHF

clone size: NA
J gene: TRBJ1-1
D gene: NA
V gene: TRBV7-2
CDR3 DNA: TGTGCCAGCAGCTTAGCGGGGACTTACACTGAAGCTTTCTTT
CDR3 protein: CASSLAGTYTEAFF